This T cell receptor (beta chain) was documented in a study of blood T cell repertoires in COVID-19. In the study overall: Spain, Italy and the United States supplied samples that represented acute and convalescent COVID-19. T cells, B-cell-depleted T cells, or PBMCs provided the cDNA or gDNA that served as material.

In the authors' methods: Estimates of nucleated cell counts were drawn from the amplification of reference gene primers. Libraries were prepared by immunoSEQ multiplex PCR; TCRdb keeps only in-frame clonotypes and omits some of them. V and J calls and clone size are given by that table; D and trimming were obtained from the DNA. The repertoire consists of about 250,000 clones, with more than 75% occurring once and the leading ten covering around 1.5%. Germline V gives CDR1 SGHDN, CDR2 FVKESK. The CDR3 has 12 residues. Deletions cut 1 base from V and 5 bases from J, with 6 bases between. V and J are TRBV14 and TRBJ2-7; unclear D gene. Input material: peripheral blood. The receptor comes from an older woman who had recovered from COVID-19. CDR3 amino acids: CASSQGLNEQYF. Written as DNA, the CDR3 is TGTGCCAGCAGCCAAGGTTTAAACGAGCAGTACTTC.